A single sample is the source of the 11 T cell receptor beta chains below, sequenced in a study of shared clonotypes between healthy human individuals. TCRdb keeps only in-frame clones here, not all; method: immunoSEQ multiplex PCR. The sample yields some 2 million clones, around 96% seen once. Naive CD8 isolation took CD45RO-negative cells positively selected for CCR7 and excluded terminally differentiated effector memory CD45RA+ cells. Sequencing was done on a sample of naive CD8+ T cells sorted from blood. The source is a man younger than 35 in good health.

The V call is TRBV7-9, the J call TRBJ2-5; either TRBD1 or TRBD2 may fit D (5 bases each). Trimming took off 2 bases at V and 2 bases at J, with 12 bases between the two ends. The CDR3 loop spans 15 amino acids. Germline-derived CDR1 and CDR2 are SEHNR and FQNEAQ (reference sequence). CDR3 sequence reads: CASSLFGGAQETQYF. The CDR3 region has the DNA TGTGCCAGCAGCTTATTTGGGGGTGCTCAAGAGACCCAGTACTTC.

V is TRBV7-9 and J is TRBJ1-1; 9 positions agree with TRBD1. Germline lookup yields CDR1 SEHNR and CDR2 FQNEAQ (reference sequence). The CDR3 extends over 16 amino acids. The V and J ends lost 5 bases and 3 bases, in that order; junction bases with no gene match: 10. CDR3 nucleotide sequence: TGTGCCAGCAGCCGCTCGACAGGGGGTTCGGACACTGAAGCTTTCTTT. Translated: CASSRSTGGSDTEAFF.

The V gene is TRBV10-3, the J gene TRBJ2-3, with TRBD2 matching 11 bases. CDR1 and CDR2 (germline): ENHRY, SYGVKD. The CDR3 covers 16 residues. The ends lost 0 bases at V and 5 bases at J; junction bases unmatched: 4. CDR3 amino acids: CAISESLAGGIDTQYF. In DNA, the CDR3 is TGTGCCATCAGTGAGTCCCTAGCGGGAGGAATAGATACGCAGTATTTT.

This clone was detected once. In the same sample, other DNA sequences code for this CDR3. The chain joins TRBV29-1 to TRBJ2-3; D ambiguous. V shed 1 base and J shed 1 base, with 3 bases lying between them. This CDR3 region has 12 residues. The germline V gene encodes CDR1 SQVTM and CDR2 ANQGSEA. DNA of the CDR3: TGCAGCGTTGAAGCTGGCACAGATACGCAGTATTTT. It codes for CSVEAGTDTQYF.

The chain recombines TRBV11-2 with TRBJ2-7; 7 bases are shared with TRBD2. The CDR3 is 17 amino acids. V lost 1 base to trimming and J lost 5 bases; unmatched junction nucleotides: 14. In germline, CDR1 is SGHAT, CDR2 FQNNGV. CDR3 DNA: TGTGCCAGCAGCTTAGGTGGCTGGGAGGGAGGGCCCCACGAGCAGTACTTC. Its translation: CASSLGGWEGGPHEQYF.

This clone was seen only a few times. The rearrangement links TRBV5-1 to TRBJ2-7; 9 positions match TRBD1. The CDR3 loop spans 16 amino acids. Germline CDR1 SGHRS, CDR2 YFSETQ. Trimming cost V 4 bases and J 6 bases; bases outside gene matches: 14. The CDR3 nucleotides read TGCGCCAGCAGCGCAAGGGACAGGGAATTTTTTGCCGAGCAGTACTTC. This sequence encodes CASSARDREFFAEQYF.

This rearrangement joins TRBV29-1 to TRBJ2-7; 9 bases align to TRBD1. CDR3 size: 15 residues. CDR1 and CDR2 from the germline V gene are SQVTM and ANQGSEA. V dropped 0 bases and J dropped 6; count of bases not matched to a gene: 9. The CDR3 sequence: CSVEDKDRGYGEQYF. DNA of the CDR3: TGCAGCGTTGAAGATAAGGACAGGGGATACGGCGAGCAGTACTTC.

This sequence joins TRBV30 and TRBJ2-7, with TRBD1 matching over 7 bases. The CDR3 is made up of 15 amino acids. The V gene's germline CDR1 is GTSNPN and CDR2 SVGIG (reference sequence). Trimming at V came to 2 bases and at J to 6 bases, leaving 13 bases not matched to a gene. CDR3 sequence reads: CAWSLASTGSGEQYF. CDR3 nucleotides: TGTGCCTGGAGTCTAGCCTCGACAGGGTCGGGCGAGCAGTACTTC.

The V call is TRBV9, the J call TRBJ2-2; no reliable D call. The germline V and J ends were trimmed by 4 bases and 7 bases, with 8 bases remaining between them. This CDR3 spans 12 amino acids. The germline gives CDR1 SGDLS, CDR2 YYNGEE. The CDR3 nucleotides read TGTGCCAGCAGCCCCCAGGTCGGGGAGCTGTTTTTT. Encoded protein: CASSPQVGELFF.

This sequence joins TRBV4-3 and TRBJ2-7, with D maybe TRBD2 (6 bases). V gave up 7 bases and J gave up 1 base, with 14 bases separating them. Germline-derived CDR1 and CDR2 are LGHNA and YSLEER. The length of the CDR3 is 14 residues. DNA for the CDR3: TGCGCCAGCACTCCGGGACTGGGTTCCTACGAGCAGTACTTC. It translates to CASTPGLGSYEQYF.

The CDR3 nucleotides read TGTGCCAGCAGCTTTTCGGCGGGAAGTAGGTACGAGCAGTACTTC. Amino acids: CASSFSAGSRYEQYF. The chain uses TRBV11-2 and TRBJ2-7; perhaps TRBD2 as D (6 bases). The CDR3 loop spans 15 amino acids. CDR1 is SGHAT and CDR2 is FQNNGV in the germline V gene. Trimming shortened V by 3 bases and J by 4 bases, and 16 bases separated the two germline ends.